The clone carrying this T cell receptor (beta chain) was observed at least ten times. Its antigen is still unknown. TCRdb's copy holds only in-frame clones and misses some; the assay was immunoSEQ multiplex PCR. The sample yields 30,000 to 40,000 clones, without any singletons. This sample is drawn from a study of T cell clonality in common variable immunodeficiency. Findings and caveats of the study: Fewer deletions and N-nucleotide insertions were reportedly seen in common variable immunodeficiency TCR beta sequences.

Specimen: peripheral blood mononuclear cells. This TCR was recovered from a human donor with common variable immunodeficiency.

CDR3 DNA (partial): TGTGCCAGCAGTTACGACGCGGCAGATACG. Encoded protein: CASSYDAADT. The full CDR3 protein reads CASSYDAADTQYF. V gene TRBV6-2 or TRBV6-3 combines with J gene TRBJ2-3; unclear D gene. The CDR3 end is not reached by the read, which stops 3 residues before it; the germline J gene fills it in. Trimming shortened V by 2 bases and J by 4 bases, and 7 bases separated the two germline ends. This CDR3 is 13 amino acids long. Germline CDR1 MNHEY, CDR2 SVGEGT.